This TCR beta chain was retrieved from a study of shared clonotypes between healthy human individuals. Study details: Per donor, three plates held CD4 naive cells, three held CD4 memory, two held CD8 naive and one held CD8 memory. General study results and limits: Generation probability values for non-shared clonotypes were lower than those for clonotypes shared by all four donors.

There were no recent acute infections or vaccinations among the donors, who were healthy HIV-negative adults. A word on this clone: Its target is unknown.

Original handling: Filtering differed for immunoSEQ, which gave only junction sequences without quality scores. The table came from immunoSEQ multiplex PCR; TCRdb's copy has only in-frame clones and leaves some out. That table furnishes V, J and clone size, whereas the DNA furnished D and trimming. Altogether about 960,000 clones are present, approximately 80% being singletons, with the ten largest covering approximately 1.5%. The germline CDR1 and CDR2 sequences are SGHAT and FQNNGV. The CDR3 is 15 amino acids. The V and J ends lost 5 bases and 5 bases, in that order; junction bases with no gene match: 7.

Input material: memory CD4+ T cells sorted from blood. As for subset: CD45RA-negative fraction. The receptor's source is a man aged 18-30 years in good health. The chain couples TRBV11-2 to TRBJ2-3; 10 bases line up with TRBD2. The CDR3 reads CASSPLAGGEDTQYF. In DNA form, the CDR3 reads TGTGCCAGCAGCCCCTTAGCGGGAGGAGAAGATACGCAGTATTTT.